This TCR beta chain was sequenced for a study of cytomegalovirus exposure and HLA in healthy donors. Study results and limitations: The study listed roughly 160 cytomegalovirus-associated TCR beta chains. Reports showed the classifier diagnosing cytomegalovirus status with high specificity and sensitivity.

Vbeta (60) and Jbeta (13) primers were used in the PCR. Clones were sequenced by immunoSEQ multiplex PCR, and TCRdb holds only the in-frame ones, with some missing. This table lists some 71,000 clones. V lost 4 bases and J lost 5, with 12 bases in between. Germline CDR1 SGHRS, CDR2 YFSETQ. This CDR3 spans 14 amino acids. Notes on this clone: The antigen remains unidentified.

The sequence was collected from a woman younger than 45 in good health and CMV-seronegative. The chain links TRBV5-1 to TRBJ2-2; weak D call: TRBD1 (6 bases). Sequenced material: PBMCs. CDR3 DNA: TGCGCCAGCAGCCAGGACAGTTCTACCGGGGAGCTGTTTTTT. As protein: CASSQDSSTGELFF.